The sequence of this T cell receptor beta chain was determined in a study of T cell repertoires in cytomegalovirus infection. TCRdb re-analysed the reads in MiXCR, keeping a single row per CDR3 protein. The sample shows 400,000 or so distinct CDR3 sequences, approximately 30% of them seen only once. CDR3 length: 13 residues. Trimming removed 3 bases at V and 6 bases at J, with 12 bases between. This receptor was obtained from a human donor in good health (CMV status not recorded). Some clones in this sample may be carry-over from other donors' samples. This sequence joins TRBV12-3 or TRBV12-4 and TRBJ2-7; D is undetermined. The specimen sequenced was PBMCs. The chain's CDR3 is CASSLAVVGEQYF. The CDR3 DNA follows: TGTGCCAGCAGTTTGGCAGTGGTCGGCGAGCAGTACTTC.